This TCR beta chain was captured by sequencing in a study of blood T cell repertoires in COVID-19 (dated by TCRdb to about 2020). With respect to the entire study: Collaborator samples came from the United States, Italy and Spain and covered acute and convalescent phases of COVID-19. The prospective study material was composed of cDNA or gDNA derived from T cells, B-cell-depleted T cells, or PBMCs. The dataset comprised deeply sampled blood TCRbeta repertoires from subjects exposed to, actively infected with, or recovered from COVID-19. The repertoires were released in a freely available public database meant as a resource for research on the immune response to SARS-CoV-2. Samples came from the ongoing ImmuneRACE study (first 160 participants) plus 1,254 subjects from 6 global collaborators. Nearly every sample came with metadata listing a de-identified subject ID, COVID-19 status, age in years and sex. HLA class I and class II types, where available, came from metadata supplied by the sample provider rather than from assay-based typing. What the research found in general, with its limitations: How much clinical and demographic metadata was included differed by source and by participant, and the metadata was provided uncurated.

The immunoSEQ Assay, a bias-controlled multiplex PCR, was used to amplify TCRbeta CDR3 regions from genomic DNA. In the original analysis: The number of nucleated cells in each sample was estimated by amplification of reference gene primers within the assay. Sequence reads were collapsed and filtered to measure the absolute abundance of every unique TCRbeta CDR3 rearrangement. Productive Simpson clonality was computed per sample as the square root of Simpson's diversity index over productive rearrangements. TCRdb limited this immuneACCESS table to in-frame rearrangements with V and J called. A share of clones is missing; checked studies link under half to unresolved V genes, and the rest is unexplained. The DNA was the basis for D and trimming; V, J and clone size are from that table. For this sample there are about 190,000 clones; 75% to 90% appear just once. In total, the top ten clones hold roughly 6.6% of the sample.

Worth noting for this clone: The clone's antigen remains unknown. No much larger clone is present one base from it, and per-base qualities are unavailable.

Collaborating institutions collected whole blood in K2EDTA tubes following their own protocols. For TCRbeta analysis, collaborator samples were shipped as frozen whole blood, as isolated PBMCs, or as DNA extracted from either sample type. From the germline V gene, CDR1 is MDHEN and CDR2 is SYDVKM. Trimming removed 6 bases from V and 3 bases from J, leaving 14 bases between the germline ends. Inclusive of the bounding cysteine and phenylalanine, the CDR3 is 14 residues long. Only CDR3 DNA remains: 42 bases, in frame from the first base. Sequencing was performed on peripheral blood. This chain is built from TRBV28 and TRBJ2-5; tentative D gene TRBD1, with 5 bases matching. The receptor was derived from a woman in her 40s with acute or convalescent COVID-19. The CDR3 has the sequence CASSMTAMEETQYF. The DNA is as follows: TGTGCCAGCAGCATGACAGCGATGGAAGAGACCCAGTACTTC.